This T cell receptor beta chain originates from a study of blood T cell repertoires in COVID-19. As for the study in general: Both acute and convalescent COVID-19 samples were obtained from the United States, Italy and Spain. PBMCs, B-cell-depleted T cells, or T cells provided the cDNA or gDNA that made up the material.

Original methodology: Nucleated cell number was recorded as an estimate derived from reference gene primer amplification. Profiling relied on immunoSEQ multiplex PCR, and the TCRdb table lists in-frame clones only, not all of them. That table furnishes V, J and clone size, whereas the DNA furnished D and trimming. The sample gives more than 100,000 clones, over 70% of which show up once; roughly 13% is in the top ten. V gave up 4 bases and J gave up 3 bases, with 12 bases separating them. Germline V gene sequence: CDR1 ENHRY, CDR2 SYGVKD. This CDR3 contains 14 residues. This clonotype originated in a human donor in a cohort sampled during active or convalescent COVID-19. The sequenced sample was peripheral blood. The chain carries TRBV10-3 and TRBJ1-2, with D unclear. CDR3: CAISADPRDYGYTF. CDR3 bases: TGTGCCATCAGTGCAGACCCCCGGGACTATGGCTACACCTTC.